Reported below is one T cell receptor (beta chain). Its antigen is not known. In germline, CDR1 is MGHRA, CDR2 YSYEKL. V was pared by 1 base and J by 1 base, with 9 bases between. The CDR3 spans 15 residues. The data originate from a study of graft-versus-host responses after intestinal transplantation. Study-wide background: After anti-thymocyte globulin induction, recipients took tacrolimus and steroids for 3 to 4 years.

Study results and limitations: Recipient marrow harbored GvH clones, some of which surfaced first in ileum or blood.

Profiling relied on immunoSEQ multiplex PCR, and the TCRdb table lists in-frame clones only, not all of them. The sample has 80,000 to 90,000 clones; just under 95% are singletons. The source is a human donor who received an intestinal transplant. The sequencing here drew on unstimulated CD4+ T cells sorted from spleen or lymph node cells, taken before intestinal transplant. The J gene is TRBJ2-3, the V gene TRBV4-1; no definite D call. CDR3 DNA sequence: TGCGCCAGCAGCCAAGTCCCTACGGGCACAGATACGCAGTATTTT. Amino acid sequence: CASSQVPTGTDTQYF.